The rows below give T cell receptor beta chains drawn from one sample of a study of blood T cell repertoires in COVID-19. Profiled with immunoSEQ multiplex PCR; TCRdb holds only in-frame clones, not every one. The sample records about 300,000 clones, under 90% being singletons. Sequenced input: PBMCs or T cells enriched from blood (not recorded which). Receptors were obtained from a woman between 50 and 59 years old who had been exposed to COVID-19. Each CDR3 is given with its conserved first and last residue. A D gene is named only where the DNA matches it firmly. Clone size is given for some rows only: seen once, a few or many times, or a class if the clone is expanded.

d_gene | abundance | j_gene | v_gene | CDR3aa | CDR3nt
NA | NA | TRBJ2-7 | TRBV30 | CAWSVQLSPGYSYEQYF | TGTGCCTGGAGTGTACAGTTGTCTCCGGGATATTCCTACGAGCAGTACTTC
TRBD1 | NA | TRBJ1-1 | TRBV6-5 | CASSYSGQGSTEAFF | TGTGCCAGCAGTTACTCCGGACAGGGGTCCACTGAAGCTTTCTTT
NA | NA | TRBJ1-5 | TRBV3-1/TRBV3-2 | CASSQGRANQHF | TGTGCCAGCAGCCAAGGGAGGGCTAACCAGCATTTT
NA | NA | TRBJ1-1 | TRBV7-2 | CASGDRMNTEAFF | TGTGCCAGCGGAGACAGAATGAACACTGAAGCTTTCTTT
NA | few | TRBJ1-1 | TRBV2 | CATLYSLRGTEAFF | TGTGCCACCCTTTACAGCCTGCGTGGCACTGAAGCTTTCTTT
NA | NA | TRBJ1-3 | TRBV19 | CASSKGPADSGNTIYF | TGTGCCAGTAGTAAGGGGCCTGCCGACTCTGGAAACACCATATATTTT
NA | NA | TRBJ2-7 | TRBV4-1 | CASSQRVSYEQYF | TGCGCCAGCAGCCAGCGAGTCTCCTACGAGCAGTACTTC
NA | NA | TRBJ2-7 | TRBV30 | CAWSERGYEQYF | TGTGCCTGGAGTGAGCGAGGGTACGAGCAGTACTTC
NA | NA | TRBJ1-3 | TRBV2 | CASSWGEVGNTIYF | TGTGCCAGCAGTTGGGGGGAAGTTGGAAACACCATATATTTT
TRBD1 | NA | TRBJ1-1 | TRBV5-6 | CASSLTGVTNTEAFF | TGTGCCAGCAGCTTAACAGGGGTGACGAACACTGAAGCTTTCTTT
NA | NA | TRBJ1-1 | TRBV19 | CASSISPVEAFF | TGTGCCAGTAGTATAAGTCCGGTTGAAGCTTTCTTT
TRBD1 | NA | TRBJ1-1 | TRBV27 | CASSHDRGSTEAFF | TGTGCCAGCAGTCACGACAGGGGAAGCACTGAAGCTTTCTTT
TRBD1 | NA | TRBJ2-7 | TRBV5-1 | CASSTDRGHYEQYF | TGCGCCAGCAGCACGGACAGGGGGCACTACGAGCAGTACTTC
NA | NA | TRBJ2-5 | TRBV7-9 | CASSLESIEGGTQYF | TGTGCCAGCAGCTTAGAGAGTATCGAAGGCGGGACCCAGTACTTC